The rows below give T cell receptor beta chains drawn from one sample of a study of OX40 agonist ivuxolimab in advanced cancers. Sequencing was performed with immunoSEQ multiplex PCR; in TCRdb, only in-frame clones are kept and a portion is missing. The sample lists 80,000 to 95,000 clones; roughly 93% were seen once. The sequencing used CD4+ or CD8+ T cells sorted from blood, collected in a trial of the OX40 agonist ivuxolimab. Source of these receptors: an adult with an advanced solid tumor such as melanoma, head and neck, liver or kidney cancer. CDR3s leave out the opening cysteine and the closing phenylalanine or tryptophan. A D gene is named only where the DNA matches it firmly.

cdr3_length d_call v_call cdr3_aa
13 NA TRBV9 ASSVVSVSYNEQF
9 NA TRBV28 ASSFGARQF
9 NA TRBV29-1 SALFYNEQF
12 NA TRBV7-2 ASSPGSSRETQY
12 TRBD1 TRBV6-6 ASSPGTGIDEQY
12 TRBD1 TRBV19 ASSSGQGAGELF
13 NA TRBV5-1 ASSLVGTGYTEAF
10 NA TRBV9 ASSAPPGGYT
12 TRBD2 TRBV15 ATSRTSEFFEQY
11 NA TRBV6-1 ASSELRNNEQF
13 TRBD2 TRBV5-1 ASSLADLSYNEQF
14 NA TRBV4-1 ASSHRKVYSTDTQY
16 TRBD1 TRBV13 ASSSHIAGTGASNEQY
11 TRBD1 TRBV25-1 ASRLTGGSGYT
12 NA TRBV5-1 ASSTNAGEETQY
14 NA TRBV5-1 ASSDGGQVSSYEQY
12 NA TRBV7-2 ASSLLGQAETQY
13 TRBD2 TRBV7-6 ASSLAAGGTDTQY
12 TRBD2 TRBV29-1 SVDRRGGTGELF
13 TRBD1 TRBV5-8 ASSFSGQGWSPLH
10 NA TRBV9 ASSLQGYEQY
14 TRBD2 TRBV6-1 ASSEVAGGVRNEQF
11 NA TRBV28 ASSLQGRETQY
13 TRBD1 TRBV28 ASSRFRGESQPQH
10 NA TRBV7-2 ASSLFRDTQY
14 TRBD2 TRBV5-4 ASSWGHRGEGNEQF
13 NA TRBV6-5 ASRVGGAMNTEAF
12 NA TRBV5-4 ASSLRIRDGYDT
15 NA TRBV5-4 ASSLDGSRSGANVLT
14 TRBD1 TRBV19 ASSHPRDRNTGELF
12 NA TRBV29-1 SVAGTSKGNEQY